This T cell receptor beta chain was captured by sequencing in a study of cytomegalovirus exposure and HLA in healthy donors. Study outcomes and limitations: Earlier findings revealed that most TCR beta V segments proved productive either about 87% or about 30% of the time. When a later analysis was performed, an Asian-associated ancestry cluster reportedly had fewer N-insertions than the roughly 700-donor mean. It was likely that a cluster of highly shared sequence variants was a sequencing artifact.

In the case of this clone: Its specificity is unknown.

Germline values: CDR1 SNHLY, CDR2 FYNNEI. CDR3 size: 11 residues. With 6 bases clipped from V and 10 bases from J, the junction kept 4 bases outside the gene matches. Researchers ran the PCR with 60 Vbeta and 13 Jbeta primers. Clones were read by immunoSEQ multiplex PCR, and TCRdb kept only the in-frame ones, dropping some. The data show 120,000 or so clones, with roughly 80% seen just once and under 3.5% held by the top ten. The clonotype was recovered from a male donor in good health and CMV-seronegative. The chain employs TRBV2 and TRBJ2-3; the match to TRBD2 covers 7 bases. The sample comprised PBMCs. The CDR3 reads CASSLADPQYF. The CDR3 nucleotides read TGTGCCAGCAGCCTAGCGGATCCGCAGTATTTT.